A selection of T cell receptor beta chains follows, all from one sample in a study of immune cell composition in non-small cell lung cancer. Libraries were prepared by immunoSEQ multiplex PCR; TCRdb keeps only in-frame clonotypes and omits some of them. Altogether about 2,200 clones are present, 69% being singletons, with the ten largest covering less than 20%. Material for sequencing was non-adjacent lung tissue. The receptor source for this set is a human donor with non-small cell lung cancer. Each CDR3 is given with its conserved first and last residue. D genes are given only for firm matches. The size of a clone is reported for some rows only, either as once, few or many, or as a class for expanded clones.

j_call	clone_size	v_call	d_call	cdr3_aa	cdr3_nt
TRBJ2-1	.	TRBV19	TRBD1	CASRPGQGFNEQFF	TGTGCCAGTAGGCCGGGACAGGGTTTTAATGAGCAGTTCTTC
TRBJ2-7	.	TRBV5-1	.	CASSLTGILPNPYEQYF	TGCGCCAGCAGCTTGACAGGGATTCTTCCAAACCCCTACGAGCAGTACTTC
TRBJ2-1	once	TRBV5-4	TRBD2	CASSLGSPRRAGVGYEQFF	TGTGCCAGCAGCTTGGGCTCCCCTAGGCGAGCGGGGGTTGGGTATGAGCAGTTCTTC
TRBJ2-1	large	TRBV7-9	TRBD2	CASSRTSGASTWNEQFF	TGTGCCAGCAGCAGGACTAGCGGGGCGTCAACGTGGAATGAGCAGTTCTTC
TRBJ2-7	large	TRBV4-3	.	CASSQDLGGPFGEQYF	TGCGCCAGCAGCCAAGATCTGGGGGGGCCTTTTGGCGAGCAGTACTTC
TRBJ2-5	.	TRBV27	TRBD2	CASSLDGLAGAAYQETQYF	TGTGCCAGCAGTCTCGATGGACTAGCGGGGGCCGCGTACCAAGAGACCCAGTACTTC
TRBJ1-2	.	TRBV27	TRBD1	CASSLKGQVYTF	TGTGCCAGCAGTTTAAAGGGACAGGTCTACACCTTC
TRBJ2-3	once	TRBV7-9	TRBD2	CASSLGSGGQTDTQYF	TGTGCCAGCAGCTTGGGTAGCGGGGGACAGACAGATACGCAGTATTTT
TRBJ1-2	few	TRBV29-1	.	CSVVGVESTGYTF	TGCAGCGTTGTAGGGGTTGAGTCTACTGGCTACACCTTC
TRBJ1-1	.	TRBV11-2	.	CASSLAGLNTEAFF	TGTGCCAGCAGCTTGGCAGGGCTGAACACTGAAGCTTTCTTT
TRBJ2-5	.	TRBV5-1	TRBD1	CASSPTGTGWETQYF	TGCGCCAGCAGCCCAACCGGGACAGGATGGGAGACCCAGTACTTC
TRBJ2-3	.	TRBV10-1	TRBD1	CASSAGTGGTDTQYF	TGCGCCAGCAGTGCCGGGACAGGGGGCACAGATACGCAGTATTTT
TRBJ2-7	few	TRBV6-6	TRBD2	CASSLGSSGGLYEQYF	TGTGCCAGCAGCCTGGGGTCTAGCGGGGGATTGTACGAGCAGTACTTC
TRBJ1-1	.	TRBV7-6	TRBD1	CASSPGTGKSEAFF	TGTGCCAGCAGCCCGGGGACAGGGAAATCTGAAGCTTTCTTT
TRBJ2-3	few	TRBV4-2	.	CASSRRLGEWDTQYF	TGTGCCAGCAGCCGTCGACTCGGAGAGTGGGATACGCAGTATTTT
TRBJ2-3	once	TRBV4-3	.	CASSQAGSRDTQYF	TGCGCCAGCAGCCAGGCGGGTTCGAGAGATACGCAGTATTTT
TRBJ1-3	few	TRBV18	.	CASSAQGTPSGAGNTIYF	TGTGCCAGCTCAGCTCAAGGCACCCCGTCGGGGGCTGGAAACACCATATATTTT
TRBJ2-3	once	TRBV20-1	.	CSAPLTDTQYF	TGCAGTGCTCCCCTGACAGATACGCAGTATTTT
TRBJ2-3	few	TRBV11-3	TRBD1	CASSLQGQGGGTDTQYF	TGTGCCAGCAGCCTACAAGGACAGGGTGGCGGCACAGATACGCAGTATTTT
TRBJ2-1	.	TRBV7-9	TRBD2	CASSPSAGGLNEQFF	TGTGCCAGCAGCCCCTCAGCGGGGGGGCTAAATGAGCAGTTCTTC